Sequencing of this T cell receptor (beta chain) was carried out in a study of cytomegalovirus exposure and HLA in healthy donors. The V gene end was trimmed by 1 base and the J gene end by 1 base; junction bases not matched to a gene: 1. The CDR3 loop spans 16 amino acids. CDR1 is SGHTA, CDR2 FQGNSA, per germline. Vbeta (60) and Jbeta (13) primers were used in the PCR. Using immunoSEQ multiplex PCR, the repertoire was profiled, and TCRdb retains in-frame clones only, with some absent. The sample includes roughly 73,000 clones, 65% to 80% of them seen just once. This TCR derives from a man aged 65-85 years in good health and CMV-seronegative. Sequencing was carried out using PBMCs. This chain links TRBV7-2 with TRBJ1-6; 7 positions match TRBD1. The CDR3 DNA follows: TGTGCCAGCAGCTTAGGGGGACAGTCCTATAATTCACCCCTCCACTTT. This translates into CASSLGGQSYNSPLHF.